Listed below are T cell receptor beta chains from one sample, sequenced in a study of blood T cell repertoires in COVID-19. Measured with immunoSEQ multiplex PCR; TCRdb has only the in-frame clones, and not every one. The data hold roughly 260,000 clones, with 87% observed a single time. The sample consisted of peripheral blood. All receptors derive from a woman between 45 and 65 years old who had recovered from COVID-19. CDR3s leave out the opening cysteine and the closing phenylalanine or tryptophan. Where a row states a size, it is once, few, many or the class of an expanded clone; other rows omit it.

v_gene: TRBV5-6
abundance: once
j_gene: TRBJ2-3
len: 11
CDR3aa: ASSAGITDTQY

v_gene: TRBV7-2
abundance: NA
j_gene: TRBJ1-1
len: 13
CDR3aa: ASSVSGRSGTEAF

v_gene: TRBV30
abundance: NA
j_gene: TRBJ2-2
len: 13
CDR3aa: AWSVLRGGTGELF

v_gene: TRBV6-5
abundance: NA
j_gene: TRBJ1-1
len: 13
CDR3aa: ASSLDRGRDTEAF

v_gene: TRBV20-1
abundance: NA
j_gene: TRBJ1-2
len: 13
CDR3aa: SASGGQVANYGYT

v_gene: TRBV12-3/TRBV12-4
abundance: NA
j_gene: TRBJ2-2
len: 11
CDR3aa: ASSPGYTGELF

v_gene: TRBV4-3
abundance: NA
j_gene: TRBJ2-4
len: 13
CDR3aa: ASSQDRGTKNIQY

v_gene: TRBV4-2
abundance: NA
j_gene: TRBJ1-2
len: 16
CDR3aa: ASSPKGTGGARGYGYT

v_gene: TRBV28
abundance: NA
j_gene: TRBJ1-3
len: 13
CDR3aa: ASSSRGGFRNTIY

v_gene: TRBV6-2/TRBV6-3
abundance: NA
j_gene: TRBJ1-2
len: 11
CDR3aa: ASSLGGIYGYT

v_gene: TRBV30
abundance: NA
j_gene: TRBJ2-5
len: 11
CDR3aa: AWSVEGAETQY

v_gene: TRBV4-3
abundance: NA
j_gene: TRBJ1-3
len: 12
CDR3aa: ASSQGAGRYTIY

v_gene: TRBV6-2/TRBV6-3
abundance: NA
j_gene: TRBJ2-1
len: 14
CDR3aa: ASSYPGLAIYNEQF

v_gene: TRBV28
abundance: NA
j_gene: TRBJ1-4
len: 12
CDR3aa: ASSGDRANEKLF

v_gene: TRBV19
abundance: NA
j_gene: TRBJ1-2
len: 13
CDR3aa: ASSIGGQVSYGYT

v_gene: TRBV27
abundance: once
j_gene: TRBJ2-3
len: 12
CDR3aa: ASSWTESTDTQY

v_gene: TRBV7-8
abundance: NA
j_gene: TRBJ1-1
len: 11
CDR3aa: ASSGRLWTEAF

v_gene: TRBV15
abundance: NA
j_gene: TRBJ1-5
len: 13
CDR3aa: ATSVTTGGDQPQH

v_gene: TRBV5-4
abundance: once
j_gene: TRBJ1-6
len: 12
CDR3aa: ASSLRGLNSPLH

v_gene: TRBV10-3
abundance: once
j_gene: TRBJ2-6
len: 13
CDR3aa: AIRETGSGANVLT

v_gene: TRBV27
abundance: NA
j_gene: TRBJ1-6
len: 11
CDR3aa: ASSLGWSSPLH

v_gene: TRBV19
abundance: once
j_gene: TRBJ2-2
len: 12
CDR3aa: ASSPGPNTGELF

v_gene: TRBV12-3/TRBV12-4
abundance: NA
j_gene: TRBJ1-1
len: 10
CDR3aa: ASSLAKPRAF

v_gene: TRBV5-4
abundance: once
j_gene: TRBJ2-5
len: 12
CDR3aa: ASSLDRGQETQY

v_gene: TRBV19
abundance: NA
j_gene: TRBJ2-7
len: 13
CDR3aa: ASKKYSSGSYEQY

v_gene: TRBV27
abundance: once
j_gene: TRBJ1-6
len: 10
CDR3aa: ASSPYNSPLH